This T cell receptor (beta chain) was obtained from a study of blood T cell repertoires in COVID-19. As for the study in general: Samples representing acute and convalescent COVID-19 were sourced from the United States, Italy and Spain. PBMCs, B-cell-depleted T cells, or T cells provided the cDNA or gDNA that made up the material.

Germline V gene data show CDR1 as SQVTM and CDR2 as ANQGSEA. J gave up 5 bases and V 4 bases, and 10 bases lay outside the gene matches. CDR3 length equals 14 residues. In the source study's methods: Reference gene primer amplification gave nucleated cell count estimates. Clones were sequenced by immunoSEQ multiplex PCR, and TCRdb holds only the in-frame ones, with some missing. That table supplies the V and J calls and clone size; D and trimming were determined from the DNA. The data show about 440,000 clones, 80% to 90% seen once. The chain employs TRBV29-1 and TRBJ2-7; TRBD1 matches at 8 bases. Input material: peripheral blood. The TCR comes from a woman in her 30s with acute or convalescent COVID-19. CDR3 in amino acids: CSVVGQGAGDEQYF. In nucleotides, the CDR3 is TGCAGCGTTGTGGGGCAGGGGGCTGGAGACGAGCAGTACTTC.